These 3 T cell receptor beta chains were all obtained from the same sample, sequenced in a study of T cells in Graves' hyperthyroidism and ophthalmopathy. TCR beta CDR3 sequences were amplified from RNA transcripts. The study used the HTBI primer set for a first-round RT-PCR of the TCR CDR3. TCRdb processed the multiplex PCR reads anew with MiXCR; each CDR3 protein has one entry. The data contain 150,000 to 200,000 distinct CDR3 sequences, about 17% of them singletons. Sample: blood. All receptors come from a woman aged 50 to 60 with Graves' hyperthyroidism.

The chain employs TRBV19 and TRBJ2-6; 10 nucleotides line up with TRBD1. The J segment lost 1 base and the V segment lost 6 bases, leaving 9 bases of the junction unmatched. The CDR3 spans 18 residues. Germline CDR1 reads LNHDA; CDR2 reads SQIVND (reference sequence). The CDR3 nucleotides read TGTGCCAGTAGATCGTCCGGGACAGGGGCTTCTGGGGCCAACGTCCTGACTTTC. It codes for CASRSSGTGASGANVLTF.

This clonotype was detected many times. The chain couples TRBV10-3 to TRBJ2-3, with TRBD2 matching 10 bases. Germline lookup yields CDR1 ENHRY and CDR2 SYGVKD. This CDR3 is 16 amino acids long. J gave up 5 bases and V 3 bases, and 8 bases lay outside the gene matches. The CDR3 bases are TGTGCCATCAGTGATGAAGCCTCTAGCGGGGGAGATACGCAGTATTTT. Amino acid sequence: CAISDEASSGGDTQYF.

This clonotype has only a few counts. The J gene is TRBJ1-4, the V gene TRBV15, with D possibly being TRBD1 (5 bases). The V end was cut by 8 bases, the J end by 3 bases, with 16 bases between. This CDR3 spans 15 amino acids. Germline V CDR1 and CDR2: LNHNV, YYDKDF (reference sequence). In nucleotides, the CDR3 is TGTGCCACCTCCGAGGATGGGGACCCTAATGAAAAACTGTTTTTT. As protein: CATSEDGDPNEKLFF.